These 29 T cell receptor beta chains originate from one sample sequenced in a study of shared clonotypes between healthy human individuals. Sequencing was performed with immunoSEQ multiplex PCR; in TCRdb, only in-frame clones are kept and a portion is missing. The table includes 850,000 to 1,100,000 clones, around three quarters detected once. Material for sequencing was memory CD4+ T cells from PBMCs. The subset denotes: CD45RA-negative fraction. The origin of the receptors is a man aged 18 to 29 in good health. Some clones in this sample may be carry-over from other donors' samples.

The V and J genes are TRBV7-7 and TRBJ2-7; D is tentatively TRBD1 or TRBD2 (6 bases each). Germline V gene data show CDR1 as SSHAT and CDR2 as FNYEAQ (reference sequence). This CDR3 is 12 amino acids long. V lost 9 bases and J 5 bases, leaving 14 bases between the germline ends. The CDR3 sequence is CASPTGGHEQYF. CDR3 coding DNA: TGTGCCAGTCCGACAGGAGGGCACGAGCAGTACTTC. The full variable domain, its missing parts supplied by reference TRBV7-7 and TRBJ2-7, is GAGVSQSPRYKVTKRGQDVTLRCDPISSHATLYWYQQALGQGPEFLTYFNYEAQPDKSGLPSDRFSAERPEGSISTLTIQRTEQRDSAMYRCASPTGGHEQYFGPGTRLTVT.

Comment on this clone: This sequence may be a read error, since a much larger clone differs from it by one base. The same CDR3 arises from other DNA sequences in this sample as well. This chain joins TRBV18 and TRBJ1-1; possibly TRBD1 for D (6 bases). V dropped 3 bases and J dropped 3 bases, with 8 bases sitting between them. The length of the CDR3 is 13 residues. CDR1 and CDR2 from the germline V gene are KGHSH and LQKENI. CDR3 nucleotides: TGTGCCAGCTCACCTAACAGGGACACTGAAGCTTTCTTT. Translated: CASSPNRDTEAFF.

The chain is built from TRBV5-1 and TRBJ1-4; unclear D gene. With 6 bases removed from V and 4 bases from J, the gap between germline ends came to 13 bases. Germline V CDR1 and CDR2: SGHRS, YFSETQ. This CDR3 is 14 amino acids long. The CDR3, as DNA: TGCGCCAGCAAAGGAGGGCTGGGTAATGAAAAACTGTTTTTT. This gives the protein CASKGGLGNEKLFF.

The chain joins TRBV5-4 to TRBJ2-5; D is possibly TRBD1 or TRBD2 (5 bases each). CDR1 is SGHNT and CDR2 is YYREEE in the germline V gene (reference sequence). The CDR3 has 14 residues. The V end lost 0 bases, the J end lost 5 bases, and 11 bases lay between the germline ends. Here the CDR3 DNA reads TGTGCCAGCAGCTTGGCCGAGGGGATCGAGACCCAGTACTTC. Translation gives CASSLAEGIETQYF.

The J gene is TRBJ2-2, the V gene TRBV5-4; no definite D call. V was clipped by 4 bases and J by 3 bases, with 13 bases between them. The CDR3 is 15 amino acids. Germline CDR1 and CDR2: SGHNT and YYREEE (reference sequence). CDR3 in DNA: TGTGCCAGCAGCCCTCCTTCGGATTACACCGGGGAGCTGTTTTTT. Its protein product is CASSPPSDYTGELFF.

This chain joins TRBV5-1 and TRBJ2-1; D remains ambiguous. This CDR3 has 13 residues. CDR1 and CDR2 (germline): SGHRS, YFSETQ. V lost 0 bases and J lost 7, with 8 bases in between. CDR3 sequence (DNA): TGCGCCAGCAGCTTGGGTGGGTGGAATGAGCAGTTCTTC. It codes for CASSLGGWNEQFF.

J is TRBJ1-2 and V is TRBV29-1; weak D call: TRBD1 (6 bases). Germline V lookup: CDR1 SQVTM, CDR2 ANQGSEA. The V end was cut by 7 bases, the J end by 5 bases, with 17 bases between. The CDR3 consists of 13 residues. The CDR3 is CSAGGSLGYGYTF. The DNA for the CDR3 is TGCAGCGCGGGGGGCAGCCTAGGGTATGGCTACACCTTC.

CDR3 DNA: TGTGCCAGCCGTGGTGTGGGGGCGGGAGCCCCCTACGAGCAGTACTTC. It is translated as CASRGVGAGAPYEQYF. This chain links TRBV27 with TRBJ2-7; possibly TRBD2 for D (7 bases). The CDR3 is 16 residues long. Germline lookup yields CDR1 MNHEY and CDR2 SMNVEV (reference sequence). The V gene lost 8 bases and the J gene lost 2 bases, with 22 bases spanning the gap.

The chain carries TRBV7-8 and TRBJ2-7; D gene uncertain. The germline gives CDR1 SGHVS, CDR2 FQNEAQ. V shed 2 bases and J shed 7 bases, with 12 bases lying between them. This CDR3 comprises 13 residues. The CDR3 sequence: CASSLTEPWEQYF. CDR3 nucleotides: TGTGCCAGCAGCTTAACTGAACCCTGGGAGCAGTACTTC. The whole variable domain, remainder taken from reference TRBV7-8 and TRBJ2-7, is GAGVSQSPRYKVAKRGQDVALRCDPISGHVSLFWYQQALGQGPEFLTYFQNEAQLDKSGLPSDRFFAERPEGSVSTLKIQRTQQEDSAVYLCASSLTEPWEQYFGPGTRLTVT.

This clone occurred a few times. The rearrangement uses TRBV19 and TRBJ1-1; no definite D call. Germline V gives CDR1 LNHDA, CDR2 SQIVND (reference sequence). Trimming removed 4 bases from V and 0 bases from J, with 12 bases in between. The CDR3 has 15 residues. DNA for the CDR3: TGTGCCAGTAGTAGCACGGGCAGGATGAACACTGAAGCTTTCTTT. It codes for CASSSTGRMNTEAFF.

This clone was picked up a small number of times. The same CDR3 arises from other DNA sequences in this sample as well. The V call is TRBV18, the J call TRBJ2-1; 10 nucleotides match TRBD2. CDR1 KGHSH and CDR2 LQKENI come from the germline V gene. The junction had 2 bases not matched to a gene; V was cut back by 3 bases and J by 0 bases. The CDR3 has 16 residues. This chain's CDR3 is CASSPPSGGSYNEQFF. DNA of the CDR3: TGTGCCAGCTCACCCCCTAGCGGGGGCTCCTACAATGAGCAGTTCTTC.

The rearrangement uses TRBV2 and TRBJ1-5; 7 bases map to TRBD1. V trimming: 7 bases; J trimming: 5 bases; junction bases outside the gene matches: 5. Germline-derived CDR1 and CDR2 are SNHLY and FYNNEI. The CDR3 has 13 amino acids. The CDR3 here is CASTGQDYQPQHF. For the CDR3, the DNA is TGTGCCAGCACCGGACAGGATTATCAGCCCCAGCATTTT.

This clone has just one count. CDR3 region: CATSNPSGANVLTF. The CDR3 coding sequence is TGTGCCACCAGCAATCCGTCTGGGGCCAACGTCCTGACTTTC. The chain recombines TRBV15 with TRBJ2-6, with D uncertain. CDR3 length equals 14 residues. Trimming cost V 4 bases and J 1 base, with 5 bases left between them. Germline CDR1 and CDR2: LNHNV and YYDKDF (reference sequence). The entire variable domain, with the rest obtained from reference TRBV15 and TRBJ2-6, is as follows: DAMVIQNPRYQVTQFGKPVTLSCSQTLNHNVMYWYQQKSSQAPKLLFHYYDKDFNNEADTPDNFQSRRPNTSFCFLDIRSPGLGDTAMYLCATSNPSGANVLTFGAGSRLTVL.

The chain combines TRBV12-5 with TRBJ2-3; TRBD2 matches at 12 bases. CDR3 length equals 20 residues. Germline V CDR1 and CDR2: LGHNT, FRNRAP. With 0 bases clipped from V and 3 bases from J, the junction kept 13 bases outside the gene matches. The CDR3 DNA reads TGTGCTAGTGGTTTGGTAACTAGCGGGAGGCCTCTCAAAATTACAGATACGCAGTATTTT. Translating gives CASGLVTSGRPLKITDTQYF.

This chain links TRBV7-9 with TRBJ2-3, with 11 bases aligning to TRBD2. V lost 5 bases to trimming and J lost 5 bases; unmatched junction nucleotides: 9. This CDR3 has 16 residues. Germline values: CDR1 SEHNR, CDR2 FQNEAQ (reference sequence). The CDR3 here is CASSPPGLADIDTQYF. The CDR3 DNA sequence: TGTGCCAGCAGCCCACCGGGACTAGCGGATATAGATACGCAGTATTTT. Looking up the rest from reference TRBV7-9 and TRBJ2-3 gives the full variable domain: DTGVSQNPRHKITKRGQNVTFRCDPISEHNRLYWYRQTLGQGPEFLTYFQNEAQLEKSRLLSDRFSAERPKGSFSTLEIQRTEQGDSAMYLCASSPPGLADIDTQYFGPGTRLTVL.

The chain recombines TRBV28 with TRBJ2-2; 7 bases match TRBD1. Germline CDR1 and CDR2: MDHEN and SYDVKM. The CDR3 extends over 16 amino acids. Germline trimming cut 7 bases from V and 5 bases from J; bases unmatched to any gene: 13. The DNA of the CDR3 is TGTGCCAGCACCCAACTGACAGGGCACAAGACCGGGGAGCTGTTTTTT. Amino acids: CASTQLTGHKTGELFF.

This clone was detected a few times. The CDR3 region is CASQGASTEAFF. The CDR3 DNA sequence: TGTGCCTCACAGGGGGCGAGCACTGAAGCTTTCTTT. The chain joins TRBV10-3 to TRBJ1-1; 9 nucleotides agree with TRBD1. The CDR3 consists of 12 residues. CDR1 is ENHRY and CDR2 is SYGVKD in the germline V gene. J lost 4 bases, V lost 11 bases, and 5 bases had no gene match.

V gene TRBV9 combines with J gene TRBJ2-3; D may be TRBD2 (6 bases). V was trimmed by 0 bases and J by 9 bases, leaving 14 bases between them. CDR1 is SGDLS, CDR2 YYNGEE, per germline. There are 14 residues in the CDR3. The CDR3 nucleotides are TGTGCCAGCAGCGTAGACGGCGGGACCGGCACGCAGTATTTT. Translating gives CASSVDGGTGTQYF.

This clone was counted a few times. The J gene is TRBJ2-2, the V gene TRBV7-9; D is uncertain. Trimming stripped 2 bases from V and 7 bases from J, with 17 bases between. The CDR3 length is 16 residues. Germline values: CDR1 SEHNR, CDR2 FQNEAQ (reference sequence). The CDR3 region is CASSLLGQVLGGELFF. CDR3 bases: TGTGCCAGCAGCTTACTGGGTCAGGTTCTAGGCGGGGAGCTGTTTTTT.

This clone was counted between two and nine times. The chain couples TRBV7-9 to TRBJ2-7, with TRBD1 identical over 7 bases. This CDR3 region has 14 residues. Looked up from germline, CDR1 is SEHNR and CDR2 is FQNEAQ (reference sequence). V dropped 2 bases and J dropped 7; count of bases not matched to a gene: 8. CDR3 DNA: TGTGCCAGCAGCTTATCTGCACAGGGGAAAGAGCAGTACTTC. Amino acids: CASSLSAQGKEQYF.

J is TRBJ2-3 and V is TRBV4-1; 9 bases match TRBD2. Trimming cost V 4 bases and J 0 bases; bases outside gene matches: 5. CDR1 is MGHRA, CDR2 YSYEKL, per germline. This CDR3 is 16 amino acids long. Here the CDR3 reads CASSLTSGGSTDTQYF. The CDR3 DNA is TGCGCCAGCAGCCTGACTAGCGGAGGGAGCACAGATACGCAGTATTTT.

Concerning this clone itself: The limits of the CDR3 on the DNA are not certain, so only TCRdb's listed CDR3 is given. The chain couples TRBV6-6 to TRBJ2-3; the DNA was not compared with TRBD2, the D call given in the table. The CDR3 region is 13 residues in length, termini included. CDR1 is MNHNY, CDR2 SVGAGI, per germline (reference sequence). The CDR3 protein is CASSSSAGDTQYF.

This clone appeared a few times. This CDR3 reads CASGLGLAGNEQFF. The CDR3, as DNA: TGTGCTAGTGGTTTAGGACTAGCGGGGAATGAGCAGTTCTTC. The V gene is TRBV12-5, the J gene TRBJ2-1, with TRBD2 identical over 12 bases. The ends lost 3 bases at V and 7 bases at J; junction bases unmatched: 1. The germline CDR1 and CDR2 sequences are LGHNT and FRNRAP. This CDR3 spans 14 amino acids. Drawing the rest from reference TRBV12-5 and TRBJ2-1, the complete variable domain is DARVTQTPRHKVTEMGQEVTMRCQPILGHNTVFWYRQTMMQGLELLAYFRNRAPLDDSGMPKDRFSAEMPDATLATLKIQPSEPRDSAVYFCASGLGLAGNEQFFGPGTRLTVL.

The chain recombines TRBV15 with TRBJ1-2; 7 bases map to TRBD1. The CDR3 runs to 19 residues. With 1 base clipped from V and 4 bases from J, the junction kept 18 bases outside the gene matches. CDR1 is LNHNV, CDR2 YYDKDF, per germline (reference sequence). The CDR3 here is CATSRGGQATGSNSYGYTF. CDR3 nucleotide sequence: TGTGCCACCAGCAGAGGGGGACAAGCGACAGGGAGCAATAGCTATGGCTACACCTTC.

The CDR3 DNA reads TGTGCCAGTAGTGCCGGGACAGGGGGTAATCAGCCCCAGCATTTT. Protein: CASSAGTGGNQPQHF. V is TRBV19 and J is TRBJ1-5; 11 bases are a match to TRBD1. The CDR3 totals 15 residues. V was pared by 5 bases and J by 4 bases, with 4 bases of the junction left unmatched. Germline CDR1 LNHDA, CDR2 SQIVND (reference sequence).

The chain carries TRBV2 and TRBJ2-5, with D possibly called TRBD1 or TRBD2 (6 bases each). This CDR3 spans 14 amino acids. Germline V CDR1 and CDR2: SNHLY, FYNNEI. V was pared by 6 bases and J by 4 bases, with 15 bases between. The CDR3 sequence: CASSPGAVRETQYF. In DNA form, the CDR3 reads TGTGCCAGCAGCCCGGGGGCGGTTAGAGAGACCCAGTACTTC.

V usage is TRBV27 and J usage is TRBJ2-3; a weak D match, TRBD2 (6 bases). The germline gives CDR1 MNHEY, CDR2 SMNVEV (reference sequence). The V gene lost 8 bases and the J gene lost 2 bases, with 17 bases spanning the gap. The length of the CDR3 is 15 residues. CDR3 nucleotides: TGTGCCAGCGGGCTTAGTGCGGGATACACAGATACGCAGTATTTT. This encodes CASGLSAGYTDTQYF.

The rearrangement uses TRBV7-2 and TRBJ2-3, with TRBD2 as a possible D gene (6 bases). Looked up from germline, CDR1 is SGHTA and CDR2 is FQGNSA. Deletions cut 6 bases from V and 9 bases from J, with 25 bases between. The CDR3 is 16 amino acids. CDR3 amino acids: CASRGTGTAFEGTQYF. The CDR3 bases are TGTGCCAGCAGGGGAACCGGGACTGCCTTCGAGGGCACGCAGTATTTT. Filled out from reference TRBV7-2 and TRBJ2-3, the complete variable domain reads GAGVSQSPSNKVTEKGKDVELRCDPISGHTALYWYRQSLGQGLEFLIYFQGNSAPDKSGLPSDRFSAERTGGSVSTLTIQRTQQEDSAVYLCASRGTGTAFEGTQYFGPGTRLTVL.

This chain links TRBV27 with TRBJ1-6; no firm D call. This CDR3 spans 12 amino acids. Germline V gene data show CDR1 as MNHEY and CDR2 as SMNVEV (reference sequence). V lost 3 bases to trimming and J lost 8 bases, with 5 bases between them. The CDR3 loop reads CASSFTDSPLHF. The CDR3 DNA sequence: TGTGCCAGCAGTTTCACGGATTCACCCCTCCACTTT.